A single T cell receptor (beta chain) is shown here with its context. The data stem from a study of type 1 regulatory T cells. TCRdb re-derived calls from the reads in MiXCR, one entry per CDR3 protein. The sample lists 80,000 to 100,000 distinct CDR3 sequences, roughly 31% seen once, with about 2.4% in the top ten. The sample taken for sequencing was CD4+ T cells, either the whole sample or a sorted fraction (not recorded which). This clonotype was obtained from a human donor in good health.

CDR3 DNA: TGCGCCAGCAGGGGGAGTGGAGATACGCAGTATTTT. It codes for CASRGSGDTQYF. The chain carries TRBV5-1 and TRBJ2-3; TRBD2 is a possible D gene (5 bases). V was trimmed by 5 bases and J by 5 bases, leaving 9 bases between them. Germline lookup yields CDR1 SGHRS and CDR2 YFSETQ. The CDR3 totals 12 residues.